This T cell receptor (beta chain) was sequenced in a study of T cells in women clearing cervical HPV infection. Study results and caveats: Cases carried less TRBV6-7 than controls: roughly 0.12% versus 0.17%. Repertoire richness, not evenness, was significantly elevated in CIN3+ cases versus controls. Each sample's T-cell count was unknown, possibly confounding richness.

As regards this clone: Its cognate antigen is unknown. With the read ending 3 residues before the CDR3 end, the germline J gene is used to fill in that end.

This CDR3 is 15 amino acids long. Per germline, CDR1 LNHDA and CDR2 SQIVND (reference sequence). Trimming shortened V by 3 bases and J by 4 bases, and 15 bases separated the two germline ends. Libraries were prepared by immunoSEQ multiplex PCR; TCRdb keeps only in-frame clonotypes and omits some of them. The sample includes about 24,000 clones. The source of this sequence is a woman between 18 and 75 years old with a cervical HPV16 infection that either progressed to CIN3+ or cleared (not recorded which). Sample: blood buffy coat. V gene TRBV19 combines with J gene TRBJ1-2; D may be TRBD1 (6 bases). CDR3 bases read: TGTGCCAGTAGTATCAGCGCGGACAGAGTCTATGGC. Protein: CASSISADRVYG. In full, the CDR3 reads CASSISADRVYGYTF. The complete variable domain, with remaining parts taken from reference TRBV19 and TRBJ1-2, reads DGGITQSPKYLFRKEGQNVTLSCEQNLNHDAMYWYRQDPGQGLRLIYYSQIVNDFQKGDIAEGYSVSREKKESFPLTVTSAQKNPTAFYLCASSISADRVYGYTFGSGTRLTVV.